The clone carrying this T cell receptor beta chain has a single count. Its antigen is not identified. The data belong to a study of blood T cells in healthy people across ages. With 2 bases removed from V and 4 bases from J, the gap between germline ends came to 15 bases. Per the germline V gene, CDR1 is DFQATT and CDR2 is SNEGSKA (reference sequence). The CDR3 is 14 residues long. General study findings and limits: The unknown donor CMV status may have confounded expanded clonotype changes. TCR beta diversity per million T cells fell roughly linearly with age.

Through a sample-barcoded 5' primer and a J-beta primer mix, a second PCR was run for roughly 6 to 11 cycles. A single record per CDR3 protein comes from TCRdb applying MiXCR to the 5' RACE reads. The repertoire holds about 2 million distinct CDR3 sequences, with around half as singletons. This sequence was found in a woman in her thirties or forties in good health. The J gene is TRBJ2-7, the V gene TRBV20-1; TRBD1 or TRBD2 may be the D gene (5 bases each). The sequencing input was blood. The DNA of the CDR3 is TGCAGTGCTAGACGGGACCAGAGAATGTACGAGCAGTACTTC. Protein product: CSARRDQRMYEQYF.